One and the same sample provided the 27 T cell receptor beta chains below, sequenced in a study of blood T cell repertoires in COVID-19. Clones were sequenced by immunoSEQ multiplex PCR, and TCRdb holds only the in-frame ones, with some missing. The sample lists 55,000 to 90,000 clones, roughly four fifths occurring once. Sequencing input: peripheral blood. These receptors were collected from a woman aged 55-75 years with acute or convalescent COVID-19.

The genes are TRBV5-1 and TRBJ2-2, with TRBD1 matching 11 bases. CDR3 length equals 17 residues. Trimming removed 2 bases from V and 6 bases from J; junction bases left unmatched: 9. Germline V gene sequence: CDR1 SGHRS, CDR2 YFSETQ. Here the CDR3 DNA reads TGCGCCAGCAGCTTTGGAGGACAGGGGGCTGTGTCCGGGGAGCTGTTTTTT. Its translation: CASSFGGQGAVSGELFF.

The rearrangement links TRBV4-1 to TRBJ2-3, with a possible D match to TRBD2 (5 bases). Deletions cut 5 bases from V and 6 bases from J, with 18 bases between. Germline values: CDR1 MGHRA, CDR2 YSYEKL. The CDR3 runs to 15 residues. The CDR3 is CASSVGPGGPDTQYF. In nucleotides, the CDR3 is TGCGCCAGCAGCGTGGGCCCAGGAGGCCCCGATACGCAGTATTTT.

This clone was detected a few times. V and J are TRBV19 and TRBJ2-7; 16 nucleotides match TRBD2. The V segment lost 0 bases and the J segment 2 bases; nucleotides outside the gene matches: 1. There are 17 residues in the CDR3. The germline CDR1 and CDR2 sequences are LNHDA and SQIVND (reference sequence). The CDR3 DNA sequence: TGTGCCAGTAGTATAGACGGGACTAGCGGGGGGGCCTACGAGCAGTACTTC. Protein product: CASSIDGTSGGAYEQYF.

The chain joins TRBV5-1 to TRBJ1-6; no firm D call. Trimming cost V 2 bases and J 5 bases, with 11 bases left between them. CDR3 length equals 15 residues. The V gene's germline CDR1 is SGHRS and CDR2 YFSETQ. The CDR3 sequence is CASSFMVGDNSPLHF. In DNA, the CDR3 is TGCGCCAGCAGCTTCATGGTCGGGGATAATTCACCCCTCCACTTT.

CDR3 DNA: TGTGCCAGCAGACCGACAGGGAAGGAGACCCAGTACTTC. Translation: CASRPTGKETQYF. This rearrangement joins TRBV6-6 to TRBJ2-5; 7 nucleotides align to TRBD1. J was trimmed by 5 bases and V by 6 bases; bases with no gene match: 6. The CDR3 consists of 13 residues. Germline V lookup: CDR1 MNHNY, CDR2 SVGAGI (reference sequence).

This chain links TRBV25-1 with TRBJ1-2; no reliable D call. V lost 3 bases to trimming and J lost 4 bases, with 6 bases between them. In germline, CDR1 is MGHDK, CDR2 SYGVNS. The CDR3 is made up of 12 amino acids. The CDR3 sequence: CASSDRGYGYTF. The CDR3 DNA reads TGTGCCAGCAGTGACCGGGGCTATGGCTACACCTTC.

The chain is built from TRBV18 and TRBJ2-1; 13 bases are a match to TRBD2. CDR3 length: 15 residues. The germline V gene has CDR1 KGHSH and CDR2 LQKENI. Trimming removed 6 bases from V and 7 bases from J; junction bases left unmatched: 6. In DNA, the CDR3 is TGTGCCAGCTCTCTAGGGACTAGCGGGGTGAATGAGCAGTTCTTC. Its translation is CASSLGTSGVNEQFF.

The chain uses TRBV5-6 and TRBJ1-2, with D possibly being TRBD1 (5 bases). Germline CDR1 reads SGHDT; CDR2 reads YYEEEE. The V and J ends lost 3 bases and 3 bases respectively, with 15 bases between them. The CDR3 is 15 residues long. For the CDR3, the DNA is TGTGCCAGCAGCTCCAGGGCCCCCACGCACTATGGCTACACCTTC. It specifies CASSSRAPTHYGYTF.

V gene TRBV5-5 combines with J gene TRBJ1-5, with 7 bases matching TRBD1. The CDR3 length is 14 residues. V lost 4 bases and J lost 4; bases outside the gene matches: 5. The V gene's germline CDR1 is SGHKS and CDR2 YYEKEE (reference sequence). The CDR3 DNA follows: TGTGCCAGCAGCCCCTTGACAGGGAATCAGCCCCAGCATTTT. Amino acid sequence: CASSPLTGNQPQHF.

CDR3 in DNA: TGCGCCAGCAGCCAGAGGACAGGGAGCGGGGCCAACGTCCTGACTTTC. Translation gives CASSQRTGSGANVLTF. The V gene is TRBV5-1, the J gene TRBJ2-6; 8 nucleotides align to TRBD1. The CDR3 has 16 amino acids. The V gene end was trimmed by 4 bases and the J gene end by 4 bases; junction bases not matched to a gene: 7. Germline-derived CDR1 and CDR2 are SGHRS and YFSETQ.

The chain is built from TRBV6-5 and TRBJ1-2; 7 bases align to TRBD1. The V gene end was trimmed by 7 bases and the J gene end by 3 bases; junction bases not matched to a gene: 5. This CDR3 region has 13 residues. The germline V gene has CDR1 MNHEY and CDR2 SVGAGI. Here the CDR3 reads CASNRGGHYGYTF. As DNA, the CDR3 is TGTGCCAGCAACAGAGGGGGCCACTATGGCTACACCTTC.

This chain connects TRBV3-1 (or the pseudogene TRBV3-2) to TRBJ2-7; TRBD1 matches 9 bases. This CDR3 comprises 13 residues. After removal of 4 bases from V and 2 bases from J, the junction contained 0 bases not matched to a gene. The germline gives CDR1 LGHDT, CDR2 YNNKEL (reference sequence). The CDR3 nucleotides read TGTGCCAGCAGCCGGGACAGGGCCTACGAGCAGTACTTC. This gives the protein CASSRDRAYEQYF.

This clone was seen more than once but under ten times. V is TRBV19 and J is TRBJ2-7; D ambiguous. V was shortened by 3 bases and J by 0 bases, with 6 bases between the two germline ends. Germline V gene sequence: CDR1 LNHDA, CDR2 SQIVND (reference sequence). The CDR3 covers 13 residues. CDR3: CASSMHSSYEQYF. CDR3 sequence (DNA): TGTGCCAGTAGTATGCACAGCTCCTACGAGCAGTACTTC.

In DNA, the CDR3 is TGTGCCAGCACGAGACTAGCGGCCTACAATGAGCAGTTCTTC. Translated: CASTRLAAYNEQFF. The V call is TRBV2, the J call TRBJ2-1; 9 bases fit TRBD2. Germline loops: CDR1 SNHLY, CDR2 FYNNEI. With 7 bases clipped from V and 2 bases from J, the junction kept 3 bases outside the gene matches. CDR3 length: 14 residues.

The rearrangement joins TRBV7-9 to TRBJ1-1, with a tentative D call TRBD1 (5 bases). The CDR3 loop spans 14 amino acids. The V end lost 5 bases, the J end lost 5 bases, and 15 bases lay between the germline ends. Germline loops: CDR1 SEHNR, CDR2 FQNEAQ (reference sequence). CDR3 region: CASSRAGSATEAFF. DNA of the CDR3: TGTGCCAGCAGCCGCGCAGGGTCCGCAACTGAAGCTTTCTTT. Combining the CDR3 with reference TRBV7-9 and TRBJ1-1 gives the whole variable domain DTGVSQNPRHKITKRGQNVTFRCDPISEHNRLYWYRQTLGQGPEFLTYFQNEAQLEKSRLLSDRFSAERPKGSFSTLEIQRTEQGDSAMYLCASSRAGSATEAFFGQGTRLTVV.

A single count supports this clone. This sequence joins TRBV10-1 and TRBJ2-1; TRBD1 might be the D (6 bases). Germline loops: CDR1 WNHNN, CDR2 SYGVQD (reference sequence). V was cut by 3 bases and J by 4 bases, with 16 bases left in between. The length of the CDR3 is 16 residues. The CDR3 region has the DNA TGCGCCAGCAGTGATACCCGGGACACCTCATACAATGAGCAGTTCTTC. Encoded protein: CASSDTRDTSYNEQFF.

CDR3 bases: TGCAGCGGACAGGGGGACTATGGCTACACCTTC. Translating gives CSGQGDYGYTF. V usage is TRBV29-1 and J usage is TRBJ1-2; 9 bases map to TRBD1. The CDR3 length is 11 residues. The V and J ends lost 7 bases and 3 bases, in that order; junction bases with no gene match: 0. Germline V gene sequence: CDR1 SQVTM, CDR2 ANQGSEA.

The genes are TRBV12-3 or TRBV12-4 and TRBJ2-1; possible D gene TRBD1, 5 bases. The CDR3 runs to 13 residues. V lost 2 bases and J lost 6, with 8 bases in between. CDR3 protein: CASSLLGANEQFF. The CDR3 DNA is TGTGCCAGCAGTTTACTAGGGGCCAATGAGCAGTTCTTC.

The chain uses TRBV2 and TRBJ2-1, with TRBD2 as a possible D gene (5 bases). Germline V gene sequence: CDR1 SNHLY, CDR2 FYNNEI. V was clipped by 4 bases and J by 3 bases, with 10 bases between them. The CDR3 spans 14 residues. The CDR3 spells CASSAGNSYNEQFF. The CDR3 bases are TGTGCCAGCAGTGCGGGAAATAGCTACAATGAGCAGTTCTTC.

The rearrangement joins TRBV20-1 to TRBJ1-1; D unresolved. Germline loops: CDR1 DFQATT, CDR2 SNEGSKA (reference sequence). Trimming left V 3 bases short and J 0 bases short, with 8 bases between. The CDR3 totals 13 residues. CDR3 coding DNA: TGCAGTGCTAGTGACCTAATGAACACTGAAGCTTTCTTT. Protein sequence: CSASDLMNTEAFF.

V gene TRBV19 combines with J gene TRBJ1-6; D uncertain. Per the germline V gene, CDR1 is LNHDA and CDR2 is SQIVND (reference sequence). The CDR3 sequence is 14 residues long. V lost 6 bases and J 8 bases, leaving 14 bases between the germline ends. DNA of the CDR3: TGTGCCAGTAGGCCCGCGGGATTCCATTCACCCCTCCACTTT. Encoded protein: CASRPAGFHSPLHF. Looking up the rest from reference TRBV19 and TRBJ1-6 gives the full variable domain: DGGITQSPKYLFRKEGQNVTLSCEQNLNHDAMYWYRQDPGQGLRLIYYSQIVNDFQKGDIAEGYSVSREKKESFPLTVTSAQKNPTAFYLCASRPAGFHSPLHFGNGTRLTVT.

V gene TRBV9 combines with J gene TRBJ1-1; 9 nucleotides line up with TRBD1. V was pared by 2 bases and J by 1 base, with 3 bases of the junction left unmatched. The CDR3 has 15 amino acids. In germline, CDR1 is SGDLS, CDR2 YYNGEE. CDR3 in amino acids: CASSVGQGKNTEAFF. The CDR3, as DNA: TGTGCCAGCAGCGTGGGACAGGGTAAGAACACTGAAGCTTTCTTT. The entire variable domain, with the rest obtained from reference TRBV9 and TRBJ1-1, is as follows: DSGVTQTPKHLITATGQRVTLRCSPRSGDLSVYWYQQSLDQGLQFLIQYYNGEERAKGNILERFSAQQFPDLHSELNLSSLELGDSALYFCASSVGQGKNTEAFFGQGTRLTVV.

The chain has TRBV6-1 and TRBJ1-2; no reliable D call. Germline assignment: CDR1 MNHNS and CDR2 SASEGT. The V gene lost 3 bases and the J gene lost 4 bases, with 6 bases spanning the gap. The CDR3 runs to 12 residues. CDR3 coding DNA: TGTGCCAGCAGTGAGGGAGGCTATGGCTACACCTTC. This gives the protein CASSEGGYGYTF.

This CDR3 is CASSPGGTSTDEQFF. CDR3 DNA sequence: TGTGCCAGCAGCCCAGGGGGGACTAGTACCGATGAGCAGTTCTTC. This rearrangement joins TRBV11-3 to TRBJ2-1, with TRBD2 as a possible D gene (8 bases). Germline V lookup: CDR1 SGHNT, CDR2 YENEEA. This CDR3 is 15 amino acids long. The V and J ends lost 5 bases and 8 bases respectively, with 19 bases between them.

This chain connects TRBV19 to TRBJ1-4, with 9 bases identical to TRBD1. After removal of 2 bases from V and 6 bases from J, the junction contained 7 bases not matched to a gene. CDR3 size: 16 residues. Germline V gene sequence: CDR1 LNHDA, CDR2 SQIVND (reference sequence). CDR3 region: CASSILPGQGYEKLFF. As DNA, the CDR3 is TGTGCCAGTAGTATACTACCGGGACAGGGTTATGAAAAACTGTTTTTT.

This clone was observed a handful of times. The chain combines TRBV2 with TRBJ1-2; 8 positions agree with TRBD1. This CDR3 spans 14 amino acids. CDR1 and CDR2 from the germline V gene are SNHLY and FYNNEI. The junction had 8 bases not matched to a gene; V was cut back by 6 bases and J by 5 bases. DNA of the CDR3: TGTGCCAGCAGCGAACAGGGGGATCGGTATGGCTACACCTTC. The encoded protein is CASSEQGDRYGYTF.

The rearrangement links TRBV19 to TRBJ2-1, with a weak D call TRBD2 (6 bases). With 4 bases removed from V and 0 bases from J, the gap between germline ends came to 16 bases. Germline loops: CDR1 LNHDA, CDR2 SQIVND (reference sequence). The CDR3 contains 17 residues. The chain's CDR3 is CASSTSGTSSSYNEQFF. CDR3 DNA sequence: TGTGCCAGTAGTACCTCTGGGACTTCGAGCTCCTACAATGAGCAGTTCTTC.